These 12 T cell receptor beta chains originate from one sample sequenced in a study of CD8 T cells in Susac syndrome. When the RNA was reverse transcribed, random hexamers were used with an input of roughly 0.5 to 1 ug. A single record per CDR3 protein comes from TCRdb applying MiXCR to the immunoSEQ multiplex PCR reads. This sample has over 350,000 distinct CDR3 sequences, with around 83% found just once. Sequencing was done on a sample of CD8+ T cells from PBMCs. The receptors shown here come from a human donor with multiple sclerosis.

This chain links TRBV4-1 with TRBJ2-2, with 7 bases fitting TRBD2. After removal of 4 bases from V and 4 bases from J, the junction contained 18 bases not matched to a gene. CDR1 is MGHRA, CDR2 YSYEKL, per germline. The CDR3 covers 19 residues. CDR3 in DNA: TGCGCCAGCAGCCCAGACGCGGGGGTCCCGGGTACGGTCACCGGGGAGCTGTTTTTT. Its protein is CASSPDAGVPGTVTGELFF.

The CDR3 DNA reads TGTGCCAGCAGTTTCTCCGGGCAGGGGGAGTACACCGGGGAGCTGTTTTTT. Its protein product is CASSFSGQGEYTGELFF. The chain carries TRBV28 and TRBJ2-2; 7 nucleotides line up with TRBD1. Germline V lookup: CDR1 MDHEN, CDR2 SYDVKM. The V segment lost 3 bases and the J segment 3 bases; nucleotides outside the gene matches: 10. This CDR3 region has 17 residues.

V is TRBV5-1 and J is TRBJ1-2, with unresolved D. This CDR3 is built from 17 residues. The V and J ends lost 3 bases and 3 bases respectively, with 21 bases between them. Germline V CDR1 and CDR2: SGHRS, YFSETQ. Here the CDR3 reads CASSSYKETAVDYGYTF. CDR3 DNA sequence: TGCGCCAGCAGCTCGTACAAGGAGACCGCCGTCGACTATGGCTACACCTTC.

The genes are TRBV14 and TRBJ2-1, with TRBD2 identical over 8 bases. The CDR3 length is 16 residues. Germline values: CDR1 SGHDN, CDR2 FVKESK. With V trimmed by 4 bases and J by 4 bases, 9 bases remained unmatched. The CDR3 loop is CASSRTGTRPYNEQFF. The CDR3 DNA follows: TGTGCCAGCAGCCGTACCGGGACTAGGCCATACAATGAGCAGTTCTTC.

V usage is TRBV20-1 and J usage is TRBJ2-6; the D gene is possibly TRBD1 (5 bases). V lost 3 bases and J lost 3, with 21 bases in between. Germline CDR1 reads DFQATT; CDR2 reads SNEGSKA (reference sequence). The CDR3 has 18 residues. The CDR3 is CSARAVGVPQGGANVLTF. The CDR3 nucleotides are TGCAGTGCTAGGGCCGTAGGGGTTCCCCAAGGTGGGGCCAACGTCCTGACTTTC.

This clonotype has just a few counts. The genes are TRBV4-2 and TRBJ2-7; 7 bases fit TRBD1. V gave up 0 bases and J gave up 7 bases; unmatched junction bases: 15. The CDR3 has 17 amino acids. Germline V gene lookup returns CDR1 LGHNA and CDR2 YNFKEQ. CDR3 loop: CASSQDYPPTGSGEQYF. The CDR3 nucleotides read TGTGCCAGCAGCCAAGATTATCCCCCGACAGGGTCGGGTGAGCAGTACTTC.

Concerning this clonotype itself: This sequence may be a read error, since a much larger clone differs from it by one base. The chain uses TRBV27 and TRBJ2-5; TRBD2 matches 7 bases. Germline V gene sequence: CDR1 MNHEY, CDR2 SMNVEV (reference sequence). The CDR3 is 12 amino acids. The junction had 3 bases not matched to a gene; V was cut back by 6 bases and J by 5 bases. CDR3 in DNA: TGTGCCAGCAGCATGGGGGGGGAGACCCAGTACTTC. It translates to CASSMGGETQYF.

This clonotype was seen a few times. The rearrangement uses TRBV2 and TRBJ2-7, with 8 bases identical to TRBD1. This CDR3 is built from 15 residues. V dropped 3 bases and J dropped 2; count of bases not matched to a gene: 6. In germline, CDR1 is SNHLY, CDR2 FYNNEI. CDR3 nucleotide sequence: TGTGCCAGCAGTGAGGAGACAGGGGATACCTACGAGCAGTACTTC. It translates to CASSEETGDTYEQYF.

The chain recombines TRBV6-2 or TRBV6-3 with TRBJ2-7; D perhaps matches TRBD1 (6 bases). CDR3 length: 14 amino acids. CDR1 and CDR2 from the germline V gene are MNHEY and SVGEGT. The V end lost 2 bases, the J end lost 7 bases, and 15 bases lay between the germline ends. In DNA, the CDR3 is TGTGCCAGCAGTTACGGGGACCGGGACACTGAGCAGTACTTC. Protein sequence: CASSYGDRDTEQYF.

The chain carries TRBV20-1 and TRBJ2-7; D uncertain. The CDR3 runs 16 residues. Between the trimmed V and J ends, which lost 0 bases and 0 bases, there was a span of 15 bases. In germline, CDR1 is DFQATT, CDR2 SNEGSKA (reference sequence). DNA for the CDR3: TGCAGTGCTAGAGATGCCCCGAACACATACTCCTACGAGCAGTACTTC. Protein product: CSARDAPNTYSYEQYF.

CDR3 coding DNA: TGTGCCAGCAGTTTATTTCCGTTCAGCTATGGCTACACCTTC. Its protein product is CASSLFPFSYGYTF. The chain links TRBV12-3 or TRBV12-4 to TRBJ1-2; D unresolved. The CDR3 has 14 residues. V was clipped by 2 bases and J by 4 bases, with 11 bases between them.

The J gene is TRBJ2-2, the V gene TRBV6-1; D is ambiguous. The germline V gene has CDR1 MNHNS and CDR2 SASEGT. The CDR3 runs 8 residues. This CDR3 is CVTGELFF. DNA for the CDR3: TGTGTTACCGGGGAGCTGTTTTTT.